This T cell receptor (beta chain) emerged from a study of blood T cell repertoires in COVID-19. Study summary: Some COVID-19 samples were acute and others convalescent; all came from the United States, Italy and Spain.

With 6 bases clipped from V and 5 bases from J, the junction kept 13 bases outside the gene matches. The CDR3 is 16 residues long. CDR1 is LNHDA and CDR2 is SQIVND in the germline V gene (reference sequence). TCRdb keeps only in-frame clones here, not all; method: immunoSEQ multiplex PCR. The repertoire holds over 150,000 clones, with approximately 90% as singletons. The rearrangement joins TRBV19 to TRBJ2-1; TRBD1 aligns across 7 bases. Sequenced: peripheral blood. The origin of this receptor is a woman younger than 35 who had recovered from COVID-19. This CDR3 reads CASRSPPGQRNNEQFF. DNA for the CDR3: TGTGCCAGTAGGTCTCCCCCGGGACAGAGGAACAATGAGCAGTTCTTC. Supplemented by reference TRBV19 and TRBJ2-1, the full variable domain reads DGGITQSPKYLFRKEGQNVTLSCEQNLNHDAMYWYRQDPGQGLRLIYYSQIVNDFQKGDIAEGYSVSREKKESFPLTVTSAQKNPTAFYLCASRSPPGQRNNEQFFGPGTRLTVL.